This T cell receptor (beta chain) was identified during a study of shared clonotypes between healthy human individuals. Germline assignment: CDR1 DFQATT and CDR2 SNEGSKA (reference sequence). CDR3 length: 11 residues. V gave up 6 bases and J gave up 10 bases, with 15 bases separating them. This table comes from immunoSEQ multiplex PCR, and its TCRdb copy is limited to in-frame clones, with some not included. This repertoire shows 2 million to 3 million clones, roughly 93% found once; its top ten account for roughly 0.39%. Overall study findings and caveats: What naive subsets generally showed was a larger estimated richness than memory subsets showed.

A remark on this clone: Its antigen is still unknown.

Sequencing was done on a sample of naive CD4+ T cells from PBMCs. The sample's subset: CD45RA+ positively selected. The genes are TRBV20-1 and TRBJ1-2, with D hard to call. The source of this sequence is a man aged 18 to 35 in good health. Some clones in this sample may be carry-over from other donors' samples. As DNA, the CDR3 is TGCAGTGCGAGATCTCTCAAGGACTACACCTTC. Encoded protein: CSARSLKDYTF.